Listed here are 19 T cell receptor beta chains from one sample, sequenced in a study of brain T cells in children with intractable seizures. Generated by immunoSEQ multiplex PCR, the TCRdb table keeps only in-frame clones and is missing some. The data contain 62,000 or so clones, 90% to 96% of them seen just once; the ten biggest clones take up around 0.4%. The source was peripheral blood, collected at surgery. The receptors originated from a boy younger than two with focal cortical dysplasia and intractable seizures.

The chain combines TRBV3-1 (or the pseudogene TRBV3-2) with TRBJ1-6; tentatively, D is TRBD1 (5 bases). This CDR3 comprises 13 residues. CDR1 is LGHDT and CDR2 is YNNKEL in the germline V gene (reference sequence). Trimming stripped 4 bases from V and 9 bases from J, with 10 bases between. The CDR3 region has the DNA TGTGCCAGCAGCCGACAGATACCTTCACCCCTCCACTTT. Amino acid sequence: CASSRQIPSPLHF.

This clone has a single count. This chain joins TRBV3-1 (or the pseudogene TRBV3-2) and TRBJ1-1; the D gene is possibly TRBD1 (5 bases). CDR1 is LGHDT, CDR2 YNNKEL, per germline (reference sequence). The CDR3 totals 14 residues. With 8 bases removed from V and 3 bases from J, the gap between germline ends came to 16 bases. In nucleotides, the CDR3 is TGTGCCAGCGGGCCAGGGTATAGAGACACTGAAGCTTTCTTT. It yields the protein CASGPGYRDTEAFF.

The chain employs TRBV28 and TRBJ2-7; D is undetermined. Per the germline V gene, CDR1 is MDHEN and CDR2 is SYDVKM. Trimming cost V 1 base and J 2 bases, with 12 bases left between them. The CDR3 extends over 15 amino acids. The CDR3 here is CASSLFRLVPYEQYF. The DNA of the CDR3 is TGTGCCAGCAGTTTATTTCGGCTAGTCCCCTACGAGCAGTACTTC.

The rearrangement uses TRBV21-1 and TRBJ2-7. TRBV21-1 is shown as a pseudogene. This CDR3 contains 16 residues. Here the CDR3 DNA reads TGTGCCAGCAGGTGGAAAGGGCAGGCCTTACCCTACGAGCAGTACTTC. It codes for CASRWKGQALPYEQYF.

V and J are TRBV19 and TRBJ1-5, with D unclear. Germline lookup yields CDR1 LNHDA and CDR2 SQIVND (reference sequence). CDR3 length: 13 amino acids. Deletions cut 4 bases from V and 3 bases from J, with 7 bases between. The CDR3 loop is CASSNAVNQPQHF. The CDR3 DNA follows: TGTGCCAGTAGTAATGCAGTCAATCAGCCCCAGCATTTT.

The CDR3 spells CAIDRGNEETQYF. The CDR3 coding sequence is TGTGCCATCGACAGGGGGAATGAAGAGACCCAGTACTTC. The chain recombines TRBV10-3 with TRBJ2-5, with 9 bases lining up with TRBD1. Trimming removed 8 bases from V and 3 bases from J; junction bases left unmatched: 4. In germline, CDR1 is ENHRY, CDR2 SYGVKD. CDR3 size: 13 residues.

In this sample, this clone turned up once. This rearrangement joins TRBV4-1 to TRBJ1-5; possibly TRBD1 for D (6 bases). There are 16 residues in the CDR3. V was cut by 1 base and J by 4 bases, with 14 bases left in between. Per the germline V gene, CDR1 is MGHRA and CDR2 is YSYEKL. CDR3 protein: CASSQGGLRDNQPQHF. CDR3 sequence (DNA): TGCGCCAGCAGCCAAGGGGGGCTCCGGGATAATCAGCCCCAGCATTTT.

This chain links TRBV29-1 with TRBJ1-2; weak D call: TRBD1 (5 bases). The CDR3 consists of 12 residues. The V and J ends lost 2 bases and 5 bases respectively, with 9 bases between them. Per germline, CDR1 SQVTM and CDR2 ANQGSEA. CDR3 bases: TGCAGCGTTGAAATGGGACGGTATGGCTACACCTTC. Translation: CSVEMGRYGYTF.

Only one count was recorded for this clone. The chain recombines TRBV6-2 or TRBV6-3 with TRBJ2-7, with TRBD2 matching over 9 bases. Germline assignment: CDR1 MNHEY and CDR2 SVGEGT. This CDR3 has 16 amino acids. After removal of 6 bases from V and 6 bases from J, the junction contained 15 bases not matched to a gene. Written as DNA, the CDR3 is TGTGCCAGCAGCCTCGCCTTCGGGACTAGCTTGCTCGAGCAGTACTTC. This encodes CASSLAFGTSLLEQYF.

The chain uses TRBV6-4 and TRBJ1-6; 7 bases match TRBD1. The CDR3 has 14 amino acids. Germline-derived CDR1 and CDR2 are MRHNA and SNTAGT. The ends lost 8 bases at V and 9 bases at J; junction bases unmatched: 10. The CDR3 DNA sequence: TGTGCCAGCGCCGCGACAGGGAAAGGTTCACCCCTCCACTTT. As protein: CASAATGKGSPLHF.

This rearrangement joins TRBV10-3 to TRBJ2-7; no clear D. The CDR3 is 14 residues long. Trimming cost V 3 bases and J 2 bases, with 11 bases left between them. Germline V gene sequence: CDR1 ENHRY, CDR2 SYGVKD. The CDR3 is CAISDKGTTYEQYF. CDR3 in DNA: TGTGCCATCAGTGATAAGGGAACCACCTACGAGCAGTACTTC.

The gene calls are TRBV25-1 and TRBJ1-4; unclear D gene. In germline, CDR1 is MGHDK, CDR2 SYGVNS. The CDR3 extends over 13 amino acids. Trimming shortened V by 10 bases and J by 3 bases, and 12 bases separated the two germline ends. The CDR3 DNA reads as TGTGCCACCCCACGGTGTCCTAATGAAAAACTGTTTTTT. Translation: CATPRCPNEKLFF.

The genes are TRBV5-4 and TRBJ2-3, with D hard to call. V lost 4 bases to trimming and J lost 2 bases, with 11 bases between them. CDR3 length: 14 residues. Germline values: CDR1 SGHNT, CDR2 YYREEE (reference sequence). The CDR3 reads CASSPPRYTDTQYF. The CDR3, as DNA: TGTGCCAGCAGCCCCCCTCGGTACACAGATACGCAGTATTTT.

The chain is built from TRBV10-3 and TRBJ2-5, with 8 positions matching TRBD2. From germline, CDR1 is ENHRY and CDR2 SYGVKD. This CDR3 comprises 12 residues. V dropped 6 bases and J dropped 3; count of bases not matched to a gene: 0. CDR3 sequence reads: CAIRGLEETQYF. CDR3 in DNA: TGTGCCATCAGGGGACTAGAAGAGACCCAGTACTTC.

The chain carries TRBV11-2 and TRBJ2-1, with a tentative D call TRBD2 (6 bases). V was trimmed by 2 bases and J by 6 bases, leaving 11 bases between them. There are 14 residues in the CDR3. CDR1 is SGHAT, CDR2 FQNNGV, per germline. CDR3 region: CASSLFDGGNEQFF. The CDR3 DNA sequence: TGTGCCAGCAGCTTATTTGACGGGGGCAATGAGCAGTTCTTC.

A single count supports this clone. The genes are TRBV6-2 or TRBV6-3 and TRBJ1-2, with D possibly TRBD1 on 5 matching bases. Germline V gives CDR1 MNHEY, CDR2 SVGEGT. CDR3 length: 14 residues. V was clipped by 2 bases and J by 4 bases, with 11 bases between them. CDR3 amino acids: CASSYRQTTYGYTF. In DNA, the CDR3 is TGTGCCAGCAGTTACAGACAGACGACCTATGGCTACACCTTC.

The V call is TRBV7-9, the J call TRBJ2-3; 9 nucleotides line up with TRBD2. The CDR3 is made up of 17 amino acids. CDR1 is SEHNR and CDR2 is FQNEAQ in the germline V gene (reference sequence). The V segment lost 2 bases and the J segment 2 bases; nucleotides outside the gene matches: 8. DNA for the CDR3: TGTGCCAGCAGCTTAAAATCCGGCGGGGGGGTCACAGATACGCAGTATTTT. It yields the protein CASSLKSGGGVTDTQYF.

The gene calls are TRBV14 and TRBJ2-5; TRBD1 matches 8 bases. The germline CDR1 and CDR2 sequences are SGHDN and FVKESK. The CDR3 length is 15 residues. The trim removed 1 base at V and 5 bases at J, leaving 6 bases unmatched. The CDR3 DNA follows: TGTGCCAGCAGCCAAGTTTCAGGGGGCCGGGAGACCCAGTACTTC. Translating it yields CASSQVSGGRETQYF.

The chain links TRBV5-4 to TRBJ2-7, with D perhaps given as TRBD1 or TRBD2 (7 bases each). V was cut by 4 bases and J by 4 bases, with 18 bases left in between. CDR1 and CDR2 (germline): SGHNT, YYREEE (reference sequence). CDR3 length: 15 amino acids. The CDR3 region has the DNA TGTGCCAGCAGCCGCCGGGGAGGGGGCGGGTACGAGCAGTACTTC. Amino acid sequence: CASSRRGGGGYEQYF. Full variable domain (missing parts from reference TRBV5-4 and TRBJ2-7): ETGVTQSPTHLIKTRGQQVTLRCSSQSGHNTVSWYQQALGQGPQFIFQYYREEENGRGNFPPRFSGLQFPNYSSELNVNALELDDSALYLCASSRRGGGGYEQYFGPGTRLTVT.